This T cell receptor (beta chain) was recorded in a study of monozygotic twins with cystic fibrosis. Findings and limits, study-wide: In 13 of 16 pairs, V gene usage was closest to the co-twin's. Shared CDR3 numbers were not associated with age, concordance or severity. Nucleotide-identical clonotype sharing was significantly higher within monozygotic CF twin pairs than between unrelated CF individuals. Low clonality (median around 0.009) suggested a mostly naive repertoire.

The assay was immunoSEQ multiplex PCR, and TCRdb's table has in-frame clones only and misses some. The sample yields around 14,000 clones, roughly 98% seen once. The CDR3 length is 15 residues. CDR1 and CDR2 from the germline V gene are MNHNS and SASEGT. V was cut by 7 bases and J by 4 bases, with 19 bases left in between. This clone came up once. As yet, its antigen is unknown. This TCR was sampled from a girl aged 2 to 10 with cystic fibrosis. The sequenced sample was blood. V gene TRBV6-1 combines with J gene TRBJ1-1, with a weak D call TRBD1 (5 bases). CDR3 loop: CASIPLLAGLTEAFF. Written as DNA, the CDR3 is TGTGCCAGCATCCCCCTCTTGGCAGGGCTCACTGAAGCTTTCTTT.